The 6 T cell receptor beta chains below all came from one sample that was sequenced in a study of cytomegalovirus exposure and HLA in healthy donors. With 60 Vbeta and 13 Jbeta primers, the PCR was carried out. Here immunoSEQ multiplex PCR was the method, and the copy in TCRdb shows in-frame clones only, minus some. The data show some 92,000 clones, more than 70% seen once. Specimen: PBMCs. The receptors here all came from a man aged 18-30 years in good health and CMV-seropositive.

This clone was seen only a few times. The V and J genes are TRBV29-1 and TRBJ1-5, with D perhaps TRBD1 (5 bases). V shed 7 bases and J shed 6 bases, with 19 bases lying between them. CDR1 and CDR2 from the germline V gene are SQVTM and ANQGSEA. CDR3 length: 14 residues. DNA for the CDR3: TGCAGCGCGACGCTTGCAGGGATCGGTCAGCCCCAGCATTTT. This translates into CSATLAGIGQPQHF.

The CDR3 sequence: CASSPTGTGSLYGYTF. As DNA, the CDR3 is TGTGCCAGCAGCCCAACCGGGACAGGGAGCCTCTATGGCTACACCTTC. The chain uses TRBV13 and TRBJ1-2; 9 bases are a match to TRBD1. Germline CDR1 is PRHDT and CDR2 is FYEKMQ (reference sequence). There are 16 residues in the CDR3. The trim removed 5 bases at V and 4 bases at J, leaving 11 bases unmatched.

The chain carries TRBV2 and TRBJ1-5; TRBD1 might be the D (6 bases). The germline CDR1 and CDR2 sequences are SNHLY and FYNNEI. CDR3 length: 14 amino acids. Trimming took 8 bases from V and 0 from J, leaving 11 bases between them. This chain's CDR3 is CASGGHSSNQPQHF. CDR3 bases: TGTGCCAGCGGGGGACACAGTAGCAATCAGCCCCAGCATTTT.

The V gene is TRBV28, the J gene TRBJ1-3; weak D call: TRBD1 (5 bases). Germline V gene data show CDR1 as MDHEN and CDR2 as SYDVKM. The germline V and J ends were trimmed by 6 bases and 2 bases, with 14 bases remaining between them. This CDR3 is 15 amino acids long. The CDR3 region has the DNA TGTGCCAGCAGAACCCCGTGGGGGGCTGGAAACACCATATATTTT. The encoded protein is CASRTPWGAGNTIYF.

The V and J genes are TRBV2 and TRBJ1-5; D is possibly TRBD1 (5 bases). Trimming left V 6 bases short and J 9 bases short, with 15 bases between. The CDR3 is 13 amino acids. Germline V gives CDR1 SNHLY, CDR2 FYNNEI. The CDR3 sequence: CASSLDRGMPQHF. DNA of the CDR3: TGTGCCAGCAGCCTGGACCGGGGGATGCCCCAGCATTTT.

The V and J genes are TRBV30 and TRBJ1-6; 8 bases line up with TRBD1. Germline values: CDR1 GTSNPN, CDR2 SVGIG (reference sequence). V lost 5 bases, J lost 8 bases, and 5 bases stayed unmatched. The CDR3 is 13 amino acids. The CDR3 DNA reads TGTGCCTGGGGGTCAGGGGGCGATTCACCCCTCCACTTT. It specifies CAWGSGGDSPLHF. The entire variable domain, with the rest obtained from reference TRBV30 and TRBJ1-6, is as follows: SQTIHQWPATLVQPVGSPLSLECTVEGTSNPNLYWYRQAAGRGLQLLFYSVGIGQISSEVPQNLSASRPQDRQFILSSKKLLLSDSGFYLCAWGSGGDSPLHFGNGTRLTVT.